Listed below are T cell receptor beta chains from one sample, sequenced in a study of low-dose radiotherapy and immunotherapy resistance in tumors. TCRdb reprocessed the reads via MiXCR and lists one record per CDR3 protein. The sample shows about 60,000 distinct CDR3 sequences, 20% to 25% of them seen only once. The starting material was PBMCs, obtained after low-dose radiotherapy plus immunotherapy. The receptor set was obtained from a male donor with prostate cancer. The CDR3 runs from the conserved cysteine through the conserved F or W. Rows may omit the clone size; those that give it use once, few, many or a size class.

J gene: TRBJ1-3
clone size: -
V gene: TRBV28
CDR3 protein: CASSLWEGRGGNTIYF

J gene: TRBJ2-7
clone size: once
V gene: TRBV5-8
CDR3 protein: CASSRQGGEQYF

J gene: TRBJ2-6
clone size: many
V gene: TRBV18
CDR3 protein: CASSPIRRAQTTGANVLTF

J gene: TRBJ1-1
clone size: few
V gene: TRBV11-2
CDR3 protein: CASSLEPGSNTEAFF

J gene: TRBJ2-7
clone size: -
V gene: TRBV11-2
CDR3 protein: CASSDWTGSYEQYF

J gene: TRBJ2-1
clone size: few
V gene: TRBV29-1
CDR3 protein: CSVDWPTFSNEQFF

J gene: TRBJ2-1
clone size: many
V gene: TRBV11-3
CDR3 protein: CASSLVGSDVEQFF

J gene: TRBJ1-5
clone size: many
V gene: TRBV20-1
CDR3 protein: CSASQGRNNQPQHF

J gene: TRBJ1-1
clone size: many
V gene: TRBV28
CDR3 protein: CATSDSLSSFF

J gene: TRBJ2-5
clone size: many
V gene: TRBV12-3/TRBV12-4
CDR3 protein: CAAQIAETQYF

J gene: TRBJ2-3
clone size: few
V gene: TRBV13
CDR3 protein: CASSAPGLAPDTQYF

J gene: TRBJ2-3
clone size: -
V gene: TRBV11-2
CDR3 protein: CASSLPPRDTQYF

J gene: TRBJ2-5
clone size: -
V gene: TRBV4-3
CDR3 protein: CASSQAAQGWETQYF

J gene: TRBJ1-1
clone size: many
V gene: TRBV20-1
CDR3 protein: CSASETGATEAFF

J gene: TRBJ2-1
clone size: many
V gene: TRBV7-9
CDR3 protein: CASSPTSPPNEQFF

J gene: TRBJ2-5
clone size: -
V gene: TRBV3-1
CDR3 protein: CASSQYGTSVGETQYF

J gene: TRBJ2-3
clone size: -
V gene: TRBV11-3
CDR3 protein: CASSPTSGTDTQYF

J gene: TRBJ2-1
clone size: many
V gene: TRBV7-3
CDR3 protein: CASSSSLAGGHNEQFF

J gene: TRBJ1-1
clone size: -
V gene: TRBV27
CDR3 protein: CASSLQGSAFF

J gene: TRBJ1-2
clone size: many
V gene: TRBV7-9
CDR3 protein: CASSTGLNYGYTF

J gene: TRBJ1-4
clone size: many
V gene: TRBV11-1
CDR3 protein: CASSSTGEKLFF

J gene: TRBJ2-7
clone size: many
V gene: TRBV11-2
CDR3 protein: CASSFGPFSGSSYEQYF